The 13 T cell receptor beta chains listed next were all sequenced from one sample in a study of neurological immune-mediated disorders. TCRdb passed the 5' RACE reads through MiXCR, listing each CDR3 protein once. This sample yields 85,000 to 90,000 distinct CDR3 sequences, of which around 3.5% are seen a single time; approximately 2.9% belongs to the top ten. The sequenced material came from PBMCs. These receptors were taken from a woman between 50 and 59 years old with multiple sclerosis.

This clonotype was counted many times. This chain joins TRBV27 and TRBJ1-1, with D uncertain. The CDR3 runs to 14 residues. Germline V gene lookup returns CDR1 MNHEY and CDR2 SMNVEV (reference sequence). Trimming removed 0 bases from V and 4 bases from J, with 9 bases in between. CDR3 amino acids: CASSLSIGTTEAFF. The DNA for the CDR3 is TGTGCCAGCAGTTTATCGATTGGCACCACTGAAGCTTTCTTT.

The sample holds many counts of this clonotype. Here the CDR3 DNA reads TGTGCCAGCAGCTTGGGGACTGCTTTGGGAACCGGGGAGCTGTTTTTT. Translated, it gives CASSLGTALGTGELFF. The chain recombines TRBV3-1 with TRBJ2-2; the D gene is possibly TRBD2 (6 bases). V lost 5 bases and J 5 bases, leaving 18 bases between the germline ends. Germline V gene lookup returns CDR1 LGHDT and CDR2 YNNKEL (reference sequence). The CDR3 length is 16 residues. The full variable domain, in which reference TRBV3-1 and TRBJ2-2 provide the parts outside the CDR3, is DTAVSQTPKYLVTQMGNDKSIKCEQNLGHDTMYWYKQDSKKFLKIMFSYNNKELIINETVPNRFSPKSPDKAHLNLHINSLELGDSAVYFCASSLGTALGTGELFFGEGSRLTVL.

This clonotype was counted ten times or more. V usage is TRBV11-2 and J usage is TRBJ2-3; 11 bases map to TRBD2. CDR1 SGHAT and CDR2 FQNNGV come from the germline V gene. V lost 4 bases and J lost 6; bases outside the gene matches: 15. This CDR3 region has 18 residues. CDR3 nucleotides: TGTGCCAGCAGCTCCCCATCTTATAGCGGGGGGGCTAGGGATACGCAGTATTTT. The encoded protein is CASSSPSYSGGARDTQYF.

This clonotype was detected ten times or more. This chain joins TRBV4-3 and TRBJ2-2; no clear D gene. The CDR3 contains 14 residues. V lost 1 base and J lost 4, with 7 bases in between. CDR1 LGHNA and CDR2 YSLEER come from the germline V gene. The CDR3 protein is CASSQGEATGELFF. In nucleotides, the CDR3 is TGCGCCAGCAGCCAAGGAGAGGCCACCGGGGAGCTGTTTTTT.

This clonotype was recorded many times. CDR3 sequence (DNA): TGTGCCAGCAGCGCAAGGGACAGGGGGCGCGGATCACCCCTCCACTTT. Its translation is CASSARDRGRGSPLHF. V is TRBV7-2 and J is TRBJ1-6, with 12 bases aligning to TRBD1. Germline CDR1 and CDR2: SGHTA and FQGNSA. This CDR3 has 16 amino acids. V lost 5 bases, J lost 10 bases, and 9 bases stayed unmatched.

In its sample, this clonotype was seen many times. The V gene is TRBV7-2, the J gene TRBJ2-2; D gene uncertain. Per germline, CDR1 SGHTA and CDR2 FQGNSA. The CDR3 is 12 residues long. V was trimmed by 3 bases and J by 7 bases, leaving 6 bases between them. CDR3 in DNA: TGTGCCAGCAGCTTTCCGATCGGGGAGCTGTTTTTT. It encodes CASSFPIGELFF.

Ten or more counts support this clonotype. The chain joins TRBV2 to TRBJ2-7; D unresolved. This CDR3 is 12 amino acids long. Germline V CDR1 and CDR2: SNHLY, FYNNEI. V was pared by 3 bases and J by 1 base, with 4 bases between. The CDR3, as DNA: TGTGCCAGCAGTGACGGGTCCTACGAGCAGTACTTC. This codes for CASSDGSYEQYF.

This clonotype was picked up many times. Relative to the germline gene, one junction end is altered; a read error may explain this. The chain uses TRBV25-1 and TRBJ1-2, with a possible D match to TRBD1 (5 bases). From germline, CDR1 is MGHDK and CDR2 SYGVNS. This CDR3 region has 13 residues. The CDR3 DNA reads TGTGCCAGCCGTGAGGTGGGGACCTATGGCTACACCTTC. Its protein product is CASREVGTYGYTF.

This clonotype was detected ten times or more. This chain links TRBV19 with TRBJ2-2, with D hard to call. Germline V gene data show CDR1 as LNHDA and CDR2 as SQIVND (reference sequence). The CDR3 extends over 16 amino acids. V lost 5 bases to trimming and J lost 2 bases, with 15 bases between them. The CDR3 region has the DNA TGTGCCAGTAGTTTATACATGACTTCAAACACCGGGGAGCTGTTTTTT. The encoded protein is CASSLYMTSNTGELFF.

This clonotype was counted many times. This rearrangement joins TRBV20-1 to TRBJ2-1, with 8 bases fitting TRBD2. Germline values: CDR1 DFQATT, CDR2 SNEGSKA (reference sequence). The trim removed 0 bases at V and 0 bases at J, leaving 10 bases unmatched. The CDR3 has 18 residues. The CDR3 DNA reads as TGCAGTGCTAGAGATAGATCTAGCGGGTTCTCCTCCTACAATGAGCAGTTCTTC. It specifies CSARDRSSGFSSYNEQFF.

At least ten counts were recorded for this clonotype. The rearrangement joins TRBV20-1 to TRBJ1-3; D might be TRBD1 (5 bases). The CDR3 extends over 15 amino acids. CDR1 and CDR2 (germline): DFQATT, SNEGSKA (reference sequence). Trimming took off 5 bases at V and 0 bases at J, with 14 bases between the two ends. The chain's CDR3 is CSAPRQISSGNTIYF. The CDR3, as DNA: TGCAGTGCTCCACGACAGATTAGCTCTGGAAACACCATATATTTT.

The chain employs TRBV20-1 and TRBJ2-7; D might be TRBD2 (7 bases). Germline V gene data show CDR1 as DFQATT and CDR2 as SNEGSKA (reference sequence). The V end was cut by 6 bases, the J end by 2 bases, with 20 bases between. The CDR3 is made up of 15 amino acids. In DNA form, the CDR3 reads TGCAGTGCGGAGACCCCGGGGGGCGGAACCTACGAGCAGTACTTC. Protein product: CSAETPGGGTYEQYF.

This clonotype was seen many times. The chain is built from TRBV20-1 and TRBJ2-7; 10 nucleotides line up with TRBD1. The germline V gene encodes CDR1 DFQATT and CDR2 SNEGSKA (reference sequence). The CDR3 spans 13 residues. Trimming at V came to 4 bases and at J to 3 bases, leaving 3 bases not matched to a gene. The CDR3 spells CSATGTGDYEQYF. The CDR3 DNA reads TGCAGTGCTACCGGGACAGGGGACTACGAGCAGTACTTC.